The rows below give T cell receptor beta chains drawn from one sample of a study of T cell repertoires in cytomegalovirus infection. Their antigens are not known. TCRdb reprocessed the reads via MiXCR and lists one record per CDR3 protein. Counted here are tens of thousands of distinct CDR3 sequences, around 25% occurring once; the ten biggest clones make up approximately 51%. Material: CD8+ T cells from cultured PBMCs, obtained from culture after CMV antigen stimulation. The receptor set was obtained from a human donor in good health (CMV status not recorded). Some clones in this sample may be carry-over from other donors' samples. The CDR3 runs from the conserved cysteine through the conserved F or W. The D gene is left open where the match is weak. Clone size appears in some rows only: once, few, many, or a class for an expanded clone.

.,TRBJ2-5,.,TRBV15,CATSRDQGLGETQYF,TGTGCCACCAGCAGAGATCAGGGGCTCGGTGAGACCCAGTACTTC
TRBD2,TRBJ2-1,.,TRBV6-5,CASTKGTSGNNEQFF,TGTGCCAGCACCAAGGGGACTAGCGGAAACAATGAGCAGTTCTTC
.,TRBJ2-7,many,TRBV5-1,CASSLTAQLEQYF,TGCGCCAGCAGCTTGACAGCCCAACTCGAGCAGTACTTC
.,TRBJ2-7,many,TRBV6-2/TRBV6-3,CASSSSQYEQYF,TGTGCCAGCAGTTCGAGCCAGTACGAGCAGTACTTC
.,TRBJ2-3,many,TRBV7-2,CASSSPVGASADTQYF,TGTGCCAGCAGCTCCCCCGTCGGGGCATCGGCAGATACGCAGTATTTT
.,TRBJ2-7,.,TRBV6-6,CASSLSPKPGGRSSYEQYF,TGTGCCAGCAGTTTAAGTCCCAAGCCCGGGGGTCGGAGCTCCTACGAGCAGTACTTC
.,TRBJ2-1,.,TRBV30,CAWSEGTTGNEQFF,TGTGCCTGGAGTGAAGGGACCACTGGGAATGAGCAGTTCTTC
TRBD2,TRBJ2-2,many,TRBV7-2,CASSLVSGRTGELFF,TGTGCCAGCAGCTTAGTTAGCGGGCGGACCGGGGAGCTGTTTTTT
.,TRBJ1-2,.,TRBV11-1,CASSQADNYGYTF,TGTGCCAGCAGCCAGGCGGATAACTATGGCTACACCTTC
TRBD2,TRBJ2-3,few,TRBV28,CASTLPRGLAGGASTDTQYF,TGTGCCAGCACCCTCCCCCGAGGGCTAGCGGGGGGCGCTAGCACAGATACGCAGTATTTT
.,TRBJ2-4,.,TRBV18,CASSPPIREIAKNIQYF,TGTGCCAGCTCACCACCGATCAGGGAGATAGCCAAAAACATTCAGTACTTC
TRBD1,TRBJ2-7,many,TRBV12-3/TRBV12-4,CASSYTGDAYEQYF,TGTGCCAGCAGTTATACAGGGGATGCGTACGAGCAGTACTTC
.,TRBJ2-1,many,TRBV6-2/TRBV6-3,CASSWGASNEQFF,TGTGCCAGCAGCTGGGGGGCCTCAAATGAGCAGTTCTTC
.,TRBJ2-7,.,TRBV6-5,CASSYGQSYEQYF,TGTGCCAGCAGTTACGGGCAGTCCTACGAGCAGTACTTC
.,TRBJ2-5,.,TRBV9,CASSLFSGEETQYF,TGTGCCAGCAGCCTGTTTTCGGGGGAGGAGACCCAGTACTTC
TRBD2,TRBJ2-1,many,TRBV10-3,CAISDLSGPSYNEQFF,TGTGCCATCAGTGACCTTAGCGGGCCCTCCTACAATGAGCAGTTCTTC